A single sample gave rise to the 31 T cell receptor beta chains below, sequenced in a study of shared clonotypes between healthy human individuals (dated by TCRdb to the early 2020s). To prepare the library, the immunoSEQ multiplex PCR assay was applied. TCRdb stores this immuneACCESS table with in-frame sequences only. Part of the clones is absent; in the studies checked, under half of the shortfall reflects unresolved V genes, and no reason is known for the rest. The sample table lists hundreds of thousands of clones, about 76% of them with a count of one. The ten largest clones represent about 12% of the sample. The sample was PBMCs. The receptors were gathered from a woman in her thirties or forties in good health. Some clones in this sample may be carry-over from other donors' samples.

The gene calls are TRBV5-1 and TRBJ2-3; 11 bases agree with TRBD2. Germline assignment: CDR1 SGHRS and CDR2 YFSETQ. The CDR3 runs 18 residues. V dropped 4 bases and J dropped 2; count of bases not matched to a gene: 12. CDR3 DNA: TGCGCCAGCAGCGGAACTAGCGGGAGTGTCCCCCCCACAGATACGCAGTATTTT. Translated, it gives CASSGTSGSVPPTDTQYF.

The chain combines TRBV5-1 with TRBJ1-2, with 7 bases fitting TRBD1. The length of the CDR3 is 17 residues. CDR1 SGHRS and CDR2 YFSETQ come from the germline V gene. The J segment lost 0 bases and the V segment lost 4 bases, leaving 12 bases of the junction unmatched. CDR3 in amino acids: CASSPDPGQLANYGYTF. DNA of the CDR3: TGCGCCAGCAGCCCCGACCCGGGACAGTTAGCTAACTATGGCTACACCTTC.

A word on this clone: A read error is possible here, since a much larger clone lies one base away. Other DNA variants within this sample encode the same CDR3. The chain couples TRBV10-3 to TRBJ2-3; no clear D gene. Per the germline V gene, CDR1 is ENHRY and CDR2 is SYGVKD. Deletions cut 0 bases from V and 1 base from J, with 2 bases between. This CDR3 is 13 amino acids long. This chain's CDR3 is CAISESGTDTQYF. The CDR3 DNA follows: TGTGCCATCAGTGAGTCGGGCACAGATACGCAGTATTTT.

This clone was found a few times. The gene calls are TRBV10-3 and TRBJ2-5; D may match TRBD1 or TRBD2 (5 bases each). Trimming left V 4 bases short and J 1 base short, with 10 bases between. This CDR3 spans 14 amino acids. The V gene's germline CDR1 is ENHRY and CDR2 SYGVKD. The CDR3, as DNA: TGTGCCATCAGTGCGGGGCAGAGCCAAGAGACCCAGTACTTC. It is translated as CAISAGQSQETQYF.

The genes are TRBV5-6 and TRBJ1-2; a possible D gene is TRBD1 (5 bases). This CDR3 spans 14 amino acids. The germline gives CDR1 SGHDT, CDR2 YYEEEE. V lost 4 bases and J 2 bases, leaving 12 bases between the germline ends. The CDR3 spells CASSPRWGNYGYTF. CDR3 bases: TGTGCCAGCAGCCCAAGATGGGGGAACTATGGCTACACCTTC. Full variable domain (remainder filled in from reference TRBV5-6 and TRBJ1-2): DAGVTQSPTHLIKTRGQQVTLRCSPKSGHDTVSWYQQALGQGPQFIFQYYEEEERQRGNFPDRFSGHQFPNYSSELNVNALLLGDSALYLCASSPRWGNYGYTFGSGTRLTVV.

With regard to this clone: Within the sample, other DNA sequences also encode this same CDR3. The chain employs TRBV30 and TRBJ2-3; D uncertain. CDR1 and CDR2 (germline): GTSNPN, SVGIG (reference sequence). Trimming stripped 3 bases from V and 2 bases from J, with 6 bases between. The CDR3 sequence is 12 residues long. The CDR3 loop is CAWSASTDTQYF. The CDR3 nucleotides are TGTGCCTGGAGCGCTTCCACAGATACGCAGTATTTT.

This rearrangement joins TRBV7-3 to TRBJ2-1; 9 nucleotides line up with TRBD1. V trimming: 6 bases; J trimming: 6 bases; junction bases outside the gene matches: 9. The germline V gene has CDR1 SGHTA and CDR2 FQGTGA. CDR3 length equals 15 residues. The DNA of the CDR3 is TGTGCCAGCAGGCAACCGGGACAGGGAGGCAATGAGCAGTTCTTC. Translation: CASRQPGQGGNEQFF.

J is TRBJ1-2 and V is TRBV19; D not resolved. V lost 5 bases and J 7 bases, leaving 8 bases between the germline ends. This CDR3 comprises 11 residues. Germline CDR1 LNHDA, CDR2 SQIVND (reference sequence). The DNA for the CDR3 is TGTGCCAGTAGTGAGGGAGTTGGCTACACCTTC. This sequence encodes CASSEGVGYTF.

This chain joins TRBV21-1 and TRBJ2-7. TRBV21-1 is described as a pseudogene. The CDR3 totals 16 residues. CDR3 residues: CASSARDPPVSSEQYF. For the CDR3, the DNA is TGTGCCAGCAGCGCCCGGGACCCCCCGGTCTCCAGCGAGCAGTACTTC.

The chain couples TRBV5-4 to TRBJ2-7; TRBD1 aligns across 8 bases. Trimming took 0 bases from V and 3 from J; bases not matched to a gene: 5. CDR1 and CDR2 from the germline V gene are SGHNT and YYREEE (reference sequence). There are 15 residues in the CDR3. The CDR3: CASSLGRTGFYEQYF. CDR3 sequence (DNA): TGTGCCAGCAGCTTGGGCCGGACAGGGTTCTACGAGCAGTACTTC.

A few counts support this clone. This chain connects TRBV20-1 to TRBJ2-1; D is possibly TRBD1 (5 bases). The germline V and J ends were trimmed by 4 bases and 9 bases, with 10 bases remaining between them. Germline lookup yields CDR1 DFQATT and CDR2 SNEGSKA (reference sequence). The CDR3 extends over 11 amino acids. CDR3 amino acids: CSAIRAGEQFF. DNA of the CDR3: TGCAGTGCTATCAGGGCAGGTGAGCAGTTCTTC.

The rearrangement uses TRBV5-4 and TRBJ2-1; D perhaps matches TRBD2 (6 bases). V gave up 2 bases and J gave up 6 bases, with 15 bases separating them. The CDR3 spans 15 residues. Germline assignment: CDR1 SGHNT and CDR2 YYREEE (reference sequence). CDR3 sequence (DNA): TGTGCCAGCAGCTTTGGCGGGATCAAGGCCAATGAGCAGTTCTTC. Translating gives CASSFGGIKANEQFF. The full variable domain, in which reference TRBV5-4 and TRBJ2-1 provide the parts outside the CDR3, is ETGVTQSPTHLIKTRGQQVTLRCSSQSGHNTVSWYQQALGQGPQFIFQYYREEENGRGNFPPRFSGLQFPNYSSELNVNALELDDSALYLCASSFGGIKANEQFFGPGTRLTVL.

The V and J genes are TRBV2 and TRBJ1-2; 9 bases match TRBD1. After removal of 5 bases from V and 4 bases from J, the junction contained 5 bases not matched to a gene. This CDR3 has 14 residues. Germline lookup yields CDR1 SNHLY and CDR2 FYNNEI. CDR3 sequence: CASSRGQGPYGYTF. The CDR3 nucleotides are TGTGCCAGCAGTCGGGGACAGGGCCCCTATGGCTACACCTTC.

V usage is TRBV6-6 and J usage is TRBJ1-2; no clear D gene. Trimming took off 5 bases at V and 6 bases at J, with 7 bases between the two ends. Germline V gene data show CDR1 as MNHNY and CDR2 as SVGAGI (reference sequence). The CDR3 sequence is 11 residues long. In DNA form, the CDR3 reads TGTGCCAGCAGTCCTTTAGATGGCTACACCTTC. Translated, it gives CASSPLDGYTF.

The rearrangement links TRBV7-3 to TRBJ2-1, with 8 nucleotides matching TRBD1. Germline V gives CDR1 SGHTA, CDR2 FQGTGA. This CDR3 region has 15 residues. Trimming cost V 5 bases and J 4 bases; bases outside gene matches: 7. The CDR3 nucleotides are TGTGCCAGCAGCGCACAGGGACAGGAATACAATGAGCAGTTCTTC. The encoded protein is CASSAQGQEYNEQFF.

The chain carries TRBV6-4 and TRBJ2-3; TRBD1 matches at 8 bases. Germline CDR1 reads MRHNA; CDR2 reads SNTAGT. V gave up 7 bases and J gave up 4 bases; unmatched junction bases: 16. This CDR3 is built from 17 residues. CDR3 coding DNA: TGTGCCAGCATCTCGAAGGGGACAGGAGTTTTTCCAGATACGCAGTATTTT. Its protein is CASISKGTGVFPDTQYF.

The gene calls are TRBV7-9 and TRBJ2-7, with TRBD2 identical over 13 bases. Germline trimming cut 6 bases from V and 3 bases from J; bases unmatched to any gene: 11. This CDR3 has 17 amino acids. Germline assignment: CDR1 SEHNR and CDR2 FQNEAQ (reference sequence). CDR3 loop: CASSSGLAGESHYEQYF. CDR3 DNA: TGTGCCAGCAGTTCTGGACTAGCGGGGGAATCCCACTACGAGCAGTACTTC. Variable domain in full (rest from reference TRBV7-9 and TRBJ2-7): DTGVSQNPRHKITKRGQNVTFRCDPISEHNRLYWYRQTLGQGPEFLTYFQNEAQLEKSRLLSDRFSAERPKGSFSTLEIQRTEQGDSAMYLCASSSGLAGESHYEQYFGPGTRLTVT.

This clone has more than one count but fewer than ten. V and J are TRBV18 and TRBJ2-7; D possibly corresponds to TRBD2 (5 bases). The V end lost 6 bases, the J end lost 3 bases, and 15 bases lay between the germline ends. The CDR3 loop spans 14 amino acids. Germline values: CDR1 KGHSH, CDR2 LQKENI. Here the CDR3 reads CASSTGWQSYEQYF. The DNA of the CDR3 is TGTGCCAGCTCGACGGGATGGCAGAGCTACGAGCAGTACTTC.

The CDR3 DNA follows: TGTGCCACCAGTAACGAAAAGGCCGGGGAGCTGTTTTTT. This gives the protein CATSNEKAGELFF. This sequence joins TRBV15 and TRBJ2-2; unclear D gene. Deletions cut 6 bases from V and 6 bases from J, with 11 bases between. The CDR3 sequence is 13 residues long. Germline CDR1 LNHNV, CDR2 YYDKDF (reference sequence).

The V and J genes are TRBV10-3 and TRBJ2-7; D not certain. Germline V gene sequence: CDR1 ENHRY, CDR2 SYGVKD. Trimming shortened V by 0 bases and J by 2 bases, and 8 bases separated the two germline ends. The CDR3 loop spans 14 amino acids. CDR3 in DNA: TGTGCCATCAGTGAGTCGGGCACCCCCTACGAGCAGTACTTC. This sequence encodes CAISESGTPYEQYF.

The chain is built from TRBV7-9 and TRBJ1-3; possible D gene TRBD1, 5 bases. V lost 1 base, J lost 2 bases, and 9 bases lay in between. The germline gives CDR1 SEHNR, CDR2 FQNEAQ (reference sequence). The CDR3 length is 15 residues. Here the CDR3 DNA reads TGTGCCAGCAGCTTAGTCGCAGGGACTGGAAACACCATATATTTT. Amino acid sequence: CASSLVAGTGNTIYF.

The rearrangement uses TRBV11-3 and TRBJ2-7; 7 bases fit TRBD2. Germline V gene sequence: CDR1 SGHNT, CDR2 YENEEA. The CDR3 is 16 amino acids. V lost 1 base, J lost 7 bases, and 13 bases stayed unmatched. CDR3 coding DNA: TGTGCCAGCAGCTTAGGTTCGGTAGCGGGCGTTTATGAGCAGTACTTC. This codes for CASSLGSVAGVYEQYF. Using reference TRBV11-3 and TRBJ2-7 for the parts outside the CDR3, the full variable domain is EAGVVQSPRYKIIEKKQPVAFWCNPISGHNTLYWYLQNLGQGPELLIRYENEEAVDDSQLPKDRFSAERLKGVDSTLKIQPAELGDSAVYLCASSLGSVAGVYEQYFGPGTRLTVT.

V and J are TRBV5-1 and TRBJ1-1, with D uncertain. CDR1 and CDR2 (germline): SGHRS, YFSETQ. Trimming took off 3 bases at V and 7 bases at J, with 16 bases between the two ends. This CDR3 has 14 residues. The CDR3 here is CASSSQSVPDEAFF. The CDR3 DNA sequence: TGCGCCAGCAGCTCGCAATCGGTTCCAGATGAAGCTTTCTTT.

There are a few counts of this clone. V usage is TRBV19 and J usage is TRBJ2-5, with 11 bases that match TRBD1. Judging by the DNA end, TRBJ2-7 fits better; the J call may be wrong. This CDR3 region has 16 residues. The V gene's germline CDR1 is LNHDA and CDR2 SQIVND (reference sequence). This CDR3 is CASSVTGTGGSYEQYF. Here the CDR3 DNA reads TGTGCCAGTAGTGTCACCGGGACAGGGGGTTCCTACGAGCAGTACTTC.

This chain joins TRBV27 and TRBJ1-6; D uncertain. Germline V gene sequence: CDR1 MNHEY, CDR2 SMNVEV (reference sequence). The V and J ends lost 4 bases and 7 bases respectively, with 5 bases between them. This CDR3 has 12 residues. CDR3 sequence reads: CASSSRNSPLHF. The CDR3 DNA reads as TGTGCCAGCAGTTCCCGAAATTCACCCCTCCACTTT.

This sequence joins TRBV6-5 and TRBJ2-7; maybe TRBD2 (6 bases). In germline, CDR1 is MNHEY, CDR2 SVGAGI. V was cut by 0 bases and J by 3 bases, with 12 bases left in between. CDR3 length equals 15 residues. As DNA, the CDR3 is TGTGCCAGCAGTTACTCGAGGGGACTTTTCTACGAGCAGTACTTC. Its translation is CASSYSRGLFYEQYF.

This chain joins TRBV19 and TRBJ2-3; 8 nucleotides agree with TRBD1. Trimming at V came to 6 bases and at J to 4 bases, leaving 6 bases not matched to a gene. Germline CDR1 and CDR2: LNHDA and SQIVND (reference sequence). The CDR3 extends over 14 amino acids. CDR3 sequence: CASRDRVNPDTQYF. As DNA, the CDR3 is TGTGCCAGTAGGGACAGGGTGAACCCAGATACGCAGTATTTT.

This clone came up many times. The chain recombines TRBV2 with TRBJ1-4; 8 bases agree with TRBD1. Trimming took 2 bases from V and 8 from J; bases not matched to a gene: 7. CDR3 length: 15 residues. Germline CDR1 and CDR2: SNHLY and FYNNEI. This chain's CDR3 is CASSEIWTGWEKLFF. DNA of the CDR3: TGTGCCAGCAGTGAAATTTGGACAGGGTGGGAAAAACTGTTTTTT.

Points on this clone: The sample carries other DNA sequences with the same CDR3. This chain joins TRBV18 and TRBJ2-3; the D is unclear. Germline values: CDR1 KGHSH, CDR2 LQKENI. V shed 6 bases and J shed 3 bases, with 7 bases lying between them. The CDR3 sequence is 12 residues long. This CDR3 is CASSPRTDTQYF. In nucleotides, the CDR3 is TGTGCCAGCTCGCCCCGGACAGATACGCAGTATTTT.

The chain has TRBV14 and TRBJ2-2; 12 nucleotides match TRBD1. CDR1 is SGHDN and CDR2 is FVKESK in the germline V gene. Trimming cost V 6 bases and J 6 bases; bases outside gene matches: 5. This CDR3 has 15 amino acids. The CDR3 is CASSRDRGRAGELFF. Written as DNA, the CDR3 is TGTGCCAGCAGTAGGGACAGGGGGCGCGCCGGGGAGCTGTTTTTT.

The chain carries TRBV9 and TRBJ2-3; 9 nucleotides match TRBD1. The CDR3 runs to 15 residues. The V gene's germline CDR1 is SGDLS and CDR2 YYNGEE. After removal of 4 bases from V and 5 bases from J, the junction contained 8 bases not matched to a gene. This CDR3 is CASSSYRGRIDTQYF. CDR3 in DNA: TGTGCCAGCAGCTCATACAGGGGGCGGATAGATACGCAGTATTTT.